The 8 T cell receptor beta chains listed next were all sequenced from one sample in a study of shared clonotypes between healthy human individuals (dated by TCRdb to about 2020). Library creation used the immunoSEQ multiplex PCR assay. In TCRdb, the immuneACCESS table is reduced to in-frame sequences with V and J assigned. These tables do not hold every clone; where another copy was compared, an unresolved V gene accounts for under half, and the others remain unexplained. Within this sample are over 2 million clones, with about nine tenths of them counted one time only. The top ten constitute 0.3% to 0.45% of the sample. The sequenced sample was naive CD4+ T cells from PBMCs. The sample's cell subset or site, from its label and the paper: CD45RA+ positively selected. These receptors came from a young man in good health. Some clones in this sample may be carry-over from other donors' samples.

The CDR3, as DNA: TGCGCCAGCAGCCAAGTTTCCCGGGCGGATTCGGGAGCCCAGTACTTC. This encodes CASSQVSRADSGAQYF. This rearrangement joins TRBV4-1 to TRBJ2-5; D perhaps matches TRBD2 (6 bases). The V end lost 1 base, the J end lost 9 bases, and 21 bases lay between the germline ends. CDR1 is MGHRA and CDR2 is YSYEKL in the germline V gene. This CDR3 region has 16 residues.

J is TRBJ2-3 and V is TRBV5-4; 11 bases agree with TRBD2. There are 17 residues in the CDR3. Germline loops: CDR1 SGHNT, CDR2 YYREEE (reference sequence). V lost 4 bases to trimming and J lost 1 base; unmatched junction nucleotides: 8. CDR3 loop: CASSQISGRDRTDTQYF. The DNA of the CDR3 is TGTGCCAGCAGCCAAATTAGCGGGAGGGACCGCACAGATACGCAGTATTTT.

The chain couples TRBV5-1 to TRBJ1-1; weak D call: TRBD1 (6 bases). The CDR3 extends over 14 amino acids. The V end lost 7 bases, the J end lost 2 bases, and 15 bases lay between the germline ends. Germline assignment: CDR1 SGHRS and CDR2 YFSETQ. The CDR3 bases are TGCGCCAGCGATACAGGGACTTTAAACACTGAAGCTTTCTTT. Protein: CASDTGTLNTEAFF.

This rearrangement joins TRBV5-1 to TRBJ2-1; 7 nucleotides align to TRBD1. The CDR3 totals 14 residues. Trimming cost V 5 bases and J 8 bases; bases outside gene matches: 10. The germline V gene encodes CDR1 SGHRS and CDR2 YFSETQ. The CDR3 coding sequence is TGCGCCAGCAGTCCGGGACAGTTGTTCGATGAGCAGTTCTTC. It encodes CASSPGQLFDEQFF.

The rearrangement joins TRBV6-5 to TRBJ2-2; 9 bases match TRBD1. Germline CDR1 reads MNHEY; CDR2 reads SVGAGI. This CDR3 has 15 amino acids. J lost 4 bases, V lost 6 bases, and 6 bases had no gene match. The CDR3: CASRRDRVGTGELFF. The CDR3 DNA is TGTGCCAGCAGAAGGGACAGGGTCGGCACCGGGGAGCTGTTTTTT.

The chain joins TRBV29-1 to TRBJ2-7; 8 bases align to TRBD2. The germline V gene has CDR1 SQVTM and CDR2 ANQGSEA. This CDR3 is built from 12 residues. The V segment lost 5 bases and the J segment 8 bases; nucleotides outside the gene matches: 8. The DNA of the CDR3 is TGCAGCGTTTATCGGGAGGGCCCTCAGCAGTACTTC. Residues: CSVYREGPQQYF.

This CDR3 is CASSSAGINEKLFF. DNA of the CDR3: TGCGCCAGCAGCTCAGCCGGGATCAATGAAAAACTGTTTTTT. The chain has TRBV5-1 and TRBJ1-4; unclear D gene. V was pared by 3 bases and J by 5 bases, with 11 bases between. CDR1 is SGHRS, CDR2 YFSETQ, per germline. CDR3 length: 14 residues.

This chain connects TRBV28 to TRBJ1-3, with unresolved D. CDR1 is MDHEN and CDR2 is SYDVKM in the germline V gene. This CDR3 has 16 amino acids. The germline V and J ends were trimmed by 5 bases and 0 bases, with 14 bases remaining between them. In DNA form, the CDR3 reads TGTGCCAGCAGTCCCGCGGGGTGGGCCTCTGGAAACACCATATATTTT. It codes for CASSPAGWASGNTIYF.